The source of this TCR beta chain is a study of cytomegalovirus exposure and HLA in healthy donors. Study-wide points: Fewer N-insertions (relative to the approximately 670-donor mean) were reportedly seen in an Asian-associated ancestry cluster in a later analysis. Per a prior analysis, the majority of TCR beta V segments were productive roughly 90% or roughly 30% of the time. Excluded: some indistinguishable V segments such as TRBV6-2 and TRBV6-3. Among CMV-associated TCR beta chains, most appeared HLA-restricted in a later analysis.

Germline CDR1 and CDR2: MDHEN and SYDVKM. The ends were cut back, 6 bases at V and 2 bases at J, with 17 bases in the middle. This CDR3 has 15 residues. Primers for the PCR totalled 60 Vbeta and 13 Jbeta. Assay used: immunoSEQ multiplex PCR; TCRdb lists only in-frame clones, some missing. In all, the sample yields 100,000 to 150,000 clones. On this clone itself: Its antigen is currently unknown.

Sample: PBMCs. This rearrangement joins TRBV28 to TRBJ2-7; the D gene is possibly TRBD1 (6 bases). This receptor was identified in a man between 18 and 29 years old in good health and CMV-seronegative. CDR3 coding DNA: TGTGCCAGCAGACCTGACAGGCGAAACCCCTACGAGCAGTACTTC. It encodes CASRPDRRNPYEQYF.